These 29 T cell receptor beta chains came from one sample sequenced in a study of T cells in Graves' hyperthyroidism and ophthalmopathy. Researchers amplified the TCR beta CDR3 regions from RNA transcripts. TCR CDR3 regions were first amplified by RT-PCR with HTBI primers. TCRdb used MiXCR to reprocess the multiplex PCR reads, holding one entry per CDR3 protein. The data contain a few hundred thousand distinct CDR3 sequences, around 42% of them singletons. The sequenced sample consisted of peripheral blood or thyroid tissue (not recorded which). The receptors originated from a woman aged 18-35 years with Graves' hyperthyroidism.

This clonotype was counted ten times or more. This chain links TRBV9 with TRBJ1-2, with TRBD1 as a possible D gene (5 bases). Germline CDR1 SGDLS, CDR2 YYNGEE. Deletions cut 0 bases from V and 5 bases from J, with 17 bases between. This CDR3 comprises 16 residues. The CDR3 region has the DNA TGTGCCAGCAGCGTAGGCTTGTATGGGGGGGAATATGGCTACACCTTC. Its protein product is CASSVGLYGGEYGYTF.

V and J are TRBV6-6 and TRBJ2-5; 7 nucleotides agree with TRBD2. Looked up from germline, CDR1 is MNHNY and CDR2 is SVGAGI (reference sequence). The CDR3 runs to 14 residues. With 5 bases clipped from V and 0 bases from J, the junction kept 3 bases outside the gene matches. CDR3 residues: CASSLGGDQETQYF. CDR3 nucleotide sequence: TGTGCCAGCAGTCTGGGGGGGGACCAAGAGACCCAGTACTTC.

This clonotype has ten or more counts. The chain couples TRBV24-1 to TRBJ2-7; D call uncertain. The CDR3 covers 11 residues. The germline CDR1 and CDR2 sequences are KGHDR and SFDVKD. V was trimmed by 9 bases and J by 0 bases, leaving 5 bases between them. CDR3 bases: TGTGCCACCGGGGACTCCTACGAGCAGTACTTC. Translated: CATGDSYEQYF.

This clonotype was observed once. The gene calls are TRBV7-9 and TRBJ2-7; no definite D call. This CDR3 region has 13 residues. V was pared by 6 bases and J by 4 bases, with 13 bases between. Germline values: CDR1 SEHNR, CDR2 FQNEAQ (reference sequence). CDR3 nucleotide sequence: TGTGCCAGCAGTCCCAGCCCCGGTTACGAGCAGTACTTC. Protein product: CASSPSPGYEQYF.

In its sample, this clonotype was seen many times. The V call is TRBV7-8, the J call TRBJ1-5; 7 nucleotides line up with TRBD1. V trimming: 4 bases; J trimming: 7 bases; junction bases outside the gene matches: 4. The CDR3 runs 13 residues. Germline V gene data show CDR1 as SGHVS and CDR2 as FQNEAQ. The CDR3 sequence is CASSSRGNQPQHF. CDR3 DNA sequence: TGTGCCAGCAGCTCCAGGGGGAACCAGCCCCAGCATTTT.

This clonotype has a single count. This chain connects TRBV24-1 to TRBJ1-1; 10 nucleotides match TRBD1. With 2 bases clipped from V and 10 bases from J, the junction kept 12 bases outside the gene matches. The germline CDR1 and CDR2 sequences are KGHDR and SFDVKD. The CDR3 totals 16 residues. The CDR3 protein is CATSDSTGGEVGRAFF. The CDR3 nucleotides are TGTGCCACCAGTGATTCGACAGGGGGCGAAGTGGGTAGAGCTTTCTTT.

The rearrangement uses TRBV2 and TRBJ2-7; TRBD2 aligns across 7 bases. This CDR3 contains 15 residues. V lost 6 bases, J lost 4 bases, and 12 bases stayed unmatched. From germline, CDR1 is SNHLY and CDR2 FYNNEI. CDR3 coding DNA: TGTGCCAGCAGCGTAGGGGCTAGCGGCATTTACGAGCAGTACTTC. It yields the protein CASSVGASGIYEQYF.

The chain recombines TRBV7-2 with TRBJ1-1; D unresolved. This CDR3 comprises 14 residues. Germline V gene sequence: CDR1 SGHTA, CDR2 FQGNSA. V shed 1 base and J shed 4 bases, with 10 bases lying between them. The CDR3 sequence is CASSLGTIGTEAFF. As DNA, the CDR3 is TGTGCCAGCAGCTTAGGAACTATTGGCACTGAAGCTTTCTTT. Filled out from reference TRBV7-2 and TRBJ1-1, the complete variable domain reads GAGVSQSPSNKVTEKGKDVELRCDPISGHTALYWYRQSLGQGLEFLIYFQGNSAPDKSGLPSDRFSAERTGGSVSTLTIQRTQQEDSAVYLCASSLGTIGTEAFFGQGTRLTVV.

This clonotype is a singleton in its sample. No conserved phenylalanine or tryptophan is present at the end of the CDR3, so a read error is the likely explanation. As DNA, the CDR3 is TGTGCCAGCAGCTTAGCTGGGCTGCGGCGGGACTACACCTCC. Translated: CASSLAGLRRDYTS. This chain connects TRBV7-9 to TRBJ1-2; D ambiguous. CDR1 SEHNR and CDR2 FQNEAQ come from the germline V gene (reference sequence). Trimming shortened V by 0 bases and J by 10 bases, and 15 bases separated the two germline ends. This CDR3 region has 14 residues.

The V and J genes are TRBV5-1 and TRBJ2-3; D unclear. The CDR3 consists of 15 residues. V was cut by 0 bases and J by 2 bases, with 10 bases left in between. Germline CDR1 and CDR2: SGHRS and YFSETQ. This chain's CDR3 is CASSLASAITDTQYF. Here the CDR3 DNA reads TGCGCCAGCAGCTTGGCCTCAGCTATCACAGATACGCAGTATTTT.

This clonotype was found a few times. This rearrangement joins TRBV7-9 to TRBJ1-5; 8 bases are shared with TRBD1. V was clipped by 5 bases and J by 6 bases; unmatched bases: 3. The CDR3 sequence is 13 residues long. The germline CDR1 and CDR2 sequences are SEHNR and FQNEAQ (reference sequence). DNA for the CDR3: TGTGCCAGCAGCCGCCAGGGGGCTCAGCCCCAGCATTTT. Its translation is CASSRQGAQPQHF.

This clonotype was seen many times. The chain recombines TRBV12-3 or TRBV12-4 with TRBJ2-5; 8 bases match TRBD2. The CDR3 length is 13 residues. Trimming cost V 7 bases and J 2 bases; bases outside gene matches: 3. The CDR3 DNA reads TGTGCCAGCACCCTAGCGGGTCAAGAGACCCAGTACTTC. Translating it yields CASTLAGQETQYF.

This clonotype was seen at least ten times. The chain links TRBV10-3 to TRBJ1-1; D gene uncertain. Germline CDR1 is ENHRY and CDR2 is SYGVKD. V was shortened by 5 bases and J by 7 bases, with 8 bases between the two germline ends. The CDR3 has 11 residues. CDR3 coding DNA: TGTGCCATCAGTACCACAGTTGAAGCTTTCTTT. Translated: CAISTTVEAFF.

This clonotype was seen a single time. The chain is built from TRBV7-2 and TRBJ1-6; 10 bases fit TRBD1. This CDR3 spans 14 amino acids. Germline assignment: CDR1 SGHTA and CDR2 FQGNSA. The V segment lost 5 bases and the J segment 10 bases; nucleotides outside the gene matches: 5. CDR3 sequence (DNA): TGTGCCAGCAGCCAAGACAGGGGGCTGTCACCCCTCCACTTT. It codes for CASSQDRGLSPLHF. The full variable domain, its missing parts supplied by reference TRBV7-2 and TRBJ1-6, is GAGVSQSPSNKVTEKGKDVELRCDPISGHTALYWYRQSLGQGLEFLIYFQGNSAPDKSGLPSDRFSAERTGGSVSTLTIQRTQQEDSAVYLCASSQDRGLSPLHFGNGTRLTVT.

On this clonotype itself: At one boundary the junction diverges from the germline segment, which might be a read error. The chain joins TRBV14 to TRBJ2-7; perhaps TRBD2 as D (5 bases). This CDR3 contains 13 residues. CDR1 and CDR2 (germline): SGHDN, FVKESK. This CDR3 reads CASSQDRRSGRCF. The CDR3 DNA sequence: TGTGCCAGCAGCCAAGATCGCCGATCGGGAAGGTGTTTC. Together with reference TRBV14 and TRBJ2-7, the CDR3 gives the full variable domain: EAGVTQFPSHSVIEKGQTVTLRCDPISGHDNLYWYRRVMGKEIKFLLHFVKESKQDESGMPNNRFLAERTGGTYSTLKVQPAELEDSGVYFCASSQDRRSGRCFGPGTRLTVT.

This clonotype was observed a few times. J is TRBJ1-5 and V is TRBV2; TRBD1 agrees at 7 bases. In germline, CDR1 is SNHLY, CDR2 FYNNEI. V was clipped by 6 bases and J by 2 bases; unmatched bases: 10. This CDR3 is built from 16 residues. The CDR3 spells CASSPNRGIGNQPQHF. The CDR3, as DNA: TGTGCCAGCAGCCCCAACAGGGGAATAGGCAATCAGCCCCAGCATTTT.

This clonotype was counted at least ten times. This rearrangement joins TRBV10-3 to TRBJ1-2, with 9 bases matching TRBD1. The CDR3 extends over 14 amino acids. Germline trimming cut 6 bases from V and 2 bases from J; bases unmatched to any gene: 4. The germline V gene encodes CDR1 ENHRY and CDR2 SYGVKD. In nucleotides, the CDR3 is TGTGCCATCAGGATGGGACAGGGCAACTATGGCTACACCTTC. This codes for CAIRMGQGNYGYTF.

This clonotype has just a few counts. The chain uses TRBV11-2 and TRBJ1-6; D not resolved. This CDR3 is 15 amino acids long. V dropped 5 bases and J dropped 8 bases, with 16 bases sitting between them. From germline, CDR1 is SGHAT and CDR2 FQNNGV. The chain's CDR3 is CASSQVVTKDSPLHF. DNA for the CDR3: TGTGCCAGCAGCCAAGTGGTTACGAAGGATTCACCCCTCCACTTT.

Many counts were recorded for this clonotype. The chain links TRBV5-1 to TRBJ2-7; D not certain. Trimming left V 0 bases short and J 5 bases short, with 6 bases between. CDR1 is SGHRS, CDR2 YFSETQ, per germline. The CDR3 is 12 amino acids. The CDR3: CASSLVEHEQYF. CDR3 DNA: TGCGCCAGCAGCTTGGTGGAGCACGAGCAGTACTTC.

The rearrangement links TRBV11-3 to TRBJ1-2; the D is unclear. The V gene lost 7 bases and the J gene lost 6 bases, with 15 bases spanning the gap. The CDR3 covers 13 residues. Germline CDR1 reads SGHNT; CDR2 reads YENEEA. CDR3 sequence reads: CASTSEGRNGYTF. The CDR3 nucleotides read TGTGCCAGCACCTCTGAGGGTAGAAATGGCTACACCTTC.

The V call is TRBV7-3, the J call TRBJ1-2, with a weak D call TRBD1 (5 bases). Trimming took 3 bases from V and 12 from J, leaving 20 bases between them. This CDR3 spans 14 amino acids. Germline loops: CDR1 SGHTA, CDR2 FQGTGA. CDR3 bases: TGTGCCAGCAGCTTCACCGGGACTCAAGTCCGGGACACCTTC. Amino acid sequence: CASSFTGTQVRDTF.

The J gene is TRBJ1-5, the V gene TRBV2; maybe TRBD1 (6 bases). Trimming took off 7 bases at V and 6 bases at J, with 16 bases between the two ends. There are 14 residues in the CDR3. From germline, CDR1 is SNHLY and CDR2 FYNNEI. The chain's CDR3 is CASTPSQGTQPQHF. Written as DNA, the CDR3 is TGTGCCAGCACCCCCTCACAGGGCACTCAGCCCCAGCATTTT.

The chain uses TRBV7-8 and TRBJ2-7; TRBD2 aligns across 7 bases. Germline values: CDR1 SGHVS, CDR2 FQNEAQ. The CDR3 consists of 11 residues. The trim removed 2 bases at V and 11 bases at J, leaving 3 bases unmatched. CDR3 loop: CASSLIGREYF. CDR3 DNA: TGTGCCAGCAGCTTAATTGGGAGGGAGTACTTC.

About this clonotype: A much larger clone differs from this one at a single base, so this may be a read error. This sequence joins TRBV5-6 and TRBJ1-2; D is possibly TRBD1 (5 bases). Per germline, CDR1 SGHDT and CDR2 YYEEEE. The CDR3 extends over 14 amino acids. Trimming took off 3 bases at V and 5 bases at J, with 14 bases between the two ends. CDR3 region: CASSSDKGVYGYTF. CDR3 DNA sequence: TGTGCCAGCAGCTCGGACAAGGGCGTTTATGGCTACACCTTC. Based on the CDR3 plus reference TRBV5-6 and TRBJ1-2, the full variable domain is DAGVTQSPTHLIKTRGQQVTLRCSPKSGHDTVSWYQQALGQGPQFIFQYYEEEERQRGNFPDRFSGHQFPNYSSELNVNALLLGDSALYLCASSSDKGVYGYTFGSGTRLTVV.

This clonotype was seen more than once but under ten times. The CDR3 region has the DNA TGTGCCAGCAGCGTTCTAGCGGGAGGTTCCTACGAGCAGTACTTC. This codes for CASSVLAGGSYEQYF. The rearrangement links TRBV9 to TRBJ2-7; 11 bases are a match to TRBD2. The V gene's germline CDR1 is SGDLS and CDR2 YYNGEE. The V segment lost 2 bases and the J segment 1 base; nucleotides outside the gene matches: 2. The CDR3 is 15 residues long. Full variable domain (outside the CDR3, taken from reference TRBV9 and TRBJ2-7): DSGVTQTPKHLITATGQRVTLRCSPRSGDLSVYWYQQSLDQGLQFLIQYYNGEERAKGNILERFSAQQFPDLHSELNLSSLELGDSALYFCASSVLAGGSYEQYFGPGTRLTVT.

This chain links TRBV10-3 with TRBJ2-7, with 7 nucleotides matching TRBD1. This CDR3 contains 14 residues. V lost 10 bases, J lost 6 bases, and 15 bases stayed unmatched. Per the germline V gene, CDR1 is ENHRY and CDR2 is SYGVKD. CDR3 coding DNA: TGTGCCAGCAGCCCTACAGGGGAAGGGACCGAGCAGTACTTC. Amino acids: CASSPTGEGTEQYF.

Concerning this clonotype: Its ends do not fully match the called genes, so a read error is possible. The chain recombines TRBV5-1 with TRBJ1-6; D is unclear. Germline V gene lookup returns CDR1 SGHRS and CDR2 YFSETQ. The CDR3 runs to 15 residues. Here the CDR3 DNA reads TGCACCAGCAGCATGCGAACGGCGGGTAATTCACCCCTCCACTTT. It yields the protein CTSSMRTAGNSPLHF.

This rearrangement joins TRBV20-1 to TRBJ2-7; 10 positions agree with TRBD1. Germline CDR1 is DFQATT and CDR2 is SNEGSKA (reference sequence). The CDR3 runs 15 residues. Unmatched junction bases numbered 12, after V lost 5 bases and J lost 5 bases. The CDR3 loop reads CSAPKTGGLFNEQYF. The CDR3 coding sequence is TGCAGTGCTCCCAAGACAGGGGGCCTCTTTAACGAGCAGTACTTC.

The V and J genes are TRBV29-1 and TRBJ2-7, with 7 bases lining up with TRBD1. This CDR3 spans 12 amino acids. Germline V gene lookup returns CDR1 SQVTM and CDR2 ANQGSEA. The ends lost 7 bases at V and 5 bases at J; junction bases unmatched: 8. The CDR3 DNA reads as TGCAGCGGAAGGGACAGCCCCGACGAGCAGTACTTC. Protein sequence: CSGRDSPDEQYF.